A selection of T cell receptor beta chains follows, all from one sample in a study of blood T cell repertoires in COVID-19. Here immunoSEQ multiplex PCR was the method, and the copy in TCRdb shows in-frame clones only, minus some. The sample shows about 270,000 clones, 83% of them seen only once. The sequenced sample consisted of peripheral blood. These receptors all stem from a woman aged 45-65 years who had recovered from COVID-19. CDR3s include the opening cysteine and the closing phenylalanine or tryptophan. A D gene is named only where the DNA matches it firmly. The size field is filled for only some rows; it gives once, few, many or a size class.

D	size	V	J	DNA	CDR3
TRBD2	-	TRBV9	TRBJ2-1	TGTGCCAGCAGCGTACAAGGACTAGATTACAATGAGCAGTTCTTC	CASSVQGLDYNEQFF
TRBD2	-	TRBV4-3	TRBJ2-6	TGCGCCAGCAGCCAAGATCCTAGCGGGCGTTCCTTCTCTGGGGCCAACGTCCTGACTTTC	CASSQDPSGRSFSGANVLTF
TRBD2	-	TRBV2	TRBJ2-1	TGTGCCAGCAGGGCCGGGACTAGCGGCTACAATGAGCAGTTCTTC	CASRAGTSGYNEQFF
TRBD1	-	TRBV19	TRBJ2-2	TGTGCCAGTAGTACTCTGACAGGGGACCCGAACACCGGGGAGCTGTTTTTT	CASSTLTGDPNTGELFF
TRBD2	-	TRBV18	TRBJ2-7	TGTGCCAGCTCACCGACAGGACTAGCGGGGAGGGGCGAGCAGTACTTC	CASSPTGLAGRGEQYF
TRBD2	-	TRBV7-9	TRBJ2-1	TGTGCCAGCGGGGGGACTAGCGGGGCACCCAATGAGCAGTTCTTC	CASGGTSGAPNEQFF
-	-	TRBV6-6	TRBJ1-3	TGTGCCAGCAGTCCCGGGATCAATGGAAACACCATATATTTT	CASSPGINGNTIYF
-	-	TRBV4-2	TRBJ2-7	TGTGCCAGCAGCCAAGTTAGCGTAACCTACGAGCAGTACTTC	CASSQVSVTYEQYF
-	-	TRBV28	TRBJ1-2	TGTGCCAGCAGTTTGGAGGGGACCTGGGGCTACACCTTC	CASSLEGTWGYTF
-	few	TRBV28	TRBJ1-5	TGTGCCAGCAGTAAGAGTGGTCAGCCCCAGCATTTT	CASSKSGQPQHF
TRBD1	-	TRBV7-9	TRBJ1-5	TGTGCCAGCAGCAACACCCCGGGACAGGGGACCCTTGGCAATCAGCCCCAGCATTTT	CASSNTPGQGTLGNQPQHF
-	-	TRBV19	TRBJ1-5	TGTGCCAGTAGTCCCAATCCGGGGGTATTGGATCAGCCCCAGCATTTT	CASSPNPGVLDQPQHF
-	-	TRBV12-3/TRBV12-4	TRBJ1-1	TGTGCCAGCAGAATAACGACAGTGGATGAAGCTTTCTTT	CASRITTVDEAFF
-	-	TRBV7-8	TRBJ2-3	TGTGCCAGCAGCCGGGTTCGAGTGGGGAGTGATACGCAGTATTTT	CASSRVRVGSDTQYF
-	-	TRBV27	TRBJ1-4	TGTGCCAGCAGATCAGGGGCAACTAATGAAAAACTGTTTTTT	CASRSGATNEKLFF
-	-	TRBV4-3	TRBJ1-4	TGCGCCAGCAGCCAAGACCGACAGCCGGGCCAAAAACTGTTTTTT	CASSQDRQPGQKLFF
TRBD1	-	TRBV6-5	TRBJ1-2	TGTGCCAGCACCCTTACGAGTGGGACAGGGGATGGCTACACCTTC	CASTLTSGTGDGYTF
TRBD1	-	TRBV29-1	TRBJ1-4	TGCAGCGTAGACTCGGGACAGGGTGGTGAAAAACTGTTTTTT	CSVDSGQGGEKLFF
-	few	TRBV7-2	TRBJ1-5	TGTGCCAGCAGCTTAGAATGGTCAGATCAGCCCCAGCATTTT	CASSLEWSDQPQHF
-	-	TRBV5-6	TRBJ2-1	TGTGCCAGCAGCTTGGAACAGGACGGTGAGCAGTTCTTC	CASSLEQDGEQFF
TRBD2	-	TRBV24-1	TRBJ2-1	TGTGCCACCAGTGCCCTTTCCGGGACTAGCGGGTACAATGAGCAGTTCTTC	CATSALSGTSGYNEQFF
-	-	TRBV9	TRBJ1-1	TGTGCCAGCAGCGTCTCCAGGGATCAGGACACTGAAGCTTTCTTT	CASSVSRDQDTEAFF
TRBD1	-	TRBV5-1	TRBJ2-2	TGCGCCAGCAGCTCGACAGGGCATGGGGAGCTGTTTTTT	CASSSTGHGELFF
-	-	TRBV4-3	TRBJ1-3	TGCGCCAGCAGCCAAGAGTCGGCTGCCGGCGGGGGAAACACCATATATTTT	CASSQESAAGGGNTIYF
-	once	TRBV7-3	TRBJ2-1	TGTGCCAGCAGCTTCCCCTCGCGGCCAAATGAGCAGTTCTTC	CASSFPSRPNEQFF
-	once	TRBV4-1	TRBJ2-4	TGCGCCAGCAGCCATTTAACCAAAAACATTCAGTACTTC	CASSHLTKNIQYF
-	-	TRBV27	TRBJ2-1	TGTGCCAGCAGTCCCTATCCCCGGGAGTCAGTAAATACTGAGCAGTTCTTC	CASSPYPRESVNTEQFF
-	-	TRBV9	TRBJ2-1	TGTGCCAGCAGCACGCGCAGGGACTCCCCGACGGGTAATGAGCAGTTCTTC	CASSTRRDSPTGNEQFF
TRBD1	-	TRBV27	TRBJ1-1	TGTGCCAGCAGTTCGGGACAGGCCCAGAGGACTGAAGCTTTCTTT	CASSSGQAQRTEAFF
TRBD1	-	TRBV30	TRBJ2-1	TGTGCCTGGAGTGTAGCAGGGGGCTTCAATGAGCAGTTCTTC	CAWSVAGGFNEQFF
-	-	TRBV7-2	TRBJ2-3	TGTGCCAGCAGCTCCCAAGGGGCCACAGATACGCAGTATTTT	CASSSQGATDTQYF
-	-	TRBV19	TRBJ1-1	TGTGCCAGTAGAACCCCGGGACAGAACACTGAAGCTTTCTTT	CASRTPGQNTEAFF
TRBD1	-	TRBV18	TRBJ1-2	TGTGCCAGCTCACCAAGACAGGGGGCTAGTGGCTACACCTTC	CASSPRQGASGYTF
-	-	TRBV7-3	TRBJ2-7	TGTGCCAGCAGCTTCGGGGGTGAGCAGTACTTC	CASSFGGEQYF
-	-	TRBV12-3/TRBV12-4	TRBJ1-1	TGTGCCAGCAGTTTTCAGGGGAACACTGAAGCTTTCTTT	CASSFQGNTEAFF
TRBD2	-	TRBV27	TRBJ2-7	TGTGCCAGCAGTTCCAGCGGGAGGGCCTCCGAGCAGTACTTC	CASSSSGRASEQYF
-	-	TRBV10-3	TRBJ1-1	TGTGCCATCAGTGAGGGGGGGAGGAGAGCTTTCTTT	CAISEGGRRAFF
TRBD1	-	TRBV7-9	TRBJ2-7	TGTGCCAGCAGCTTAGGGACCGGGACAGGGGGCAACGAGCAGTACTTC	CASSLGTGTGGNEQYF
-	-	TRBV2	TRBJ1-2	TGTGCCAGCAGTGTTTCGGGGGGTCTCGGGTATGGCTACACCTTC	CASSVSGGLGYGYTF
-	-	TRBV6-6	TRBJ1-5	TGTGCCAGCAGCCCAAGGGGGGGGCGAGAGCCCCAGCATTTT	CASSPRGGREPQHF